The next 31 T cell receptor beta chains were all read from a single sample in a study of blood T cell repertoires in COVID-19 (dated by TCRdb to about 2020). The protocol used for the library was the immunoSEQ multiplex PCR assay. TCRdb's version of the immuneACCESS table is confined to in-frame rearrangements and falls short of the full clone set. An unresolved V gene accounts for under half of the shortfall where checked; the remainder is of unknown origin. The sample table records around 300,000 clones; 88% of these occur just once. The ten most abundant clones make up around 2.9% of the sample. The sequenced material came from PBMCs or T cells enriched from blood (not recorded which). These receptors were obtained from a woman aged 50 to 60 who had recovered from COVID-19.

This clone occurred once. The rearrangement uses TRBV28 and TRBJ1-2; D call uncertain. Germline CDR1 MDHEN, CDR2 SYDVKM. This CDR3 region has 12 residues. Trimming shortened V by 7 bases and J by 3 bases, and 9 bases separated the two germline ends. DNA of the CDR3: TGTGCCAGCAAGGAGCTCCACTATGGCTACACCTTC. Its protein product is CASKELHYGYTF.

Only one count was recorded for this clone. The J gene is TRBJ1-2, the V gene TRBV27; 11 nucleotides line up with TRBD1. Losses at the gene ends were 6 bases for V and 3 bases for J; bases not matched to a gene: 3. There are 14 residues in the CDR3. In germline, CDR1 is MNHEY, CDR2 SMNVEV (reference sequence). CDR3 sequence reads: CASRDRGQYYGYTF. CDR3 sequence (DNA): TGTGCCAGCAGGGACAGGGGGCAGTACTATGGCTACACCTTC.

V and J are TRBV30 and TRBJ2-7, with D possibly matching TRBD2 (6 bases). The CDR3 has 14 amino acids. The V gene's germline CDR1 is GTSNPN and CDR2 SVGIG (reference sequence). V was cut by 4 bases and J by 2 bases, with 15 bases left in between. This CDR3 reads CAWTIAGSTYEQYF. As DNA, the CDR3 is TGTGCCTGGACGATTGCCGGGAGTACCTACGAGCAGTACTTC.

Details on this clone: Within the sample, other DNA sequences also encode this same CDR3. The chain carries TRBV28 and TRBJ1-3, with a possible D match to TRBD1 (6 bases). The CDR3 runs 14 residues. The germline CDR1 and CDR2 sequences are MDHEN and SYDVKM. V lost 3 bases, J lost 0 bases, and 6 bases lay in between. CDR3: CASSLDSSGNTIYF. CDR3 nucleotides: TGTGCCAGCAGTTTGGACAGCTCTGGAAACACCATATATTTT. Complete variable domain (other parts from reference TRBV28 and TRBJ1-3): DVKVTQSSRYLVKRTGEKVFLECVQDMDHENMFWYRQDPGLGLRLIYFSYDVKMKEKGDIPEGYSVSREKKERFSLILESASTNQTSMYLCASSLDSSGNTIYFGEGSWLTVV.

The chain recombines TRBV24-1 with TRBJ2-7, with unresolved D. The CDR3 is 18 residues long. With 6 bases removed from V and 2 bases from J, the gap between germline ends came to 25 bases. The germline V gene has CDR1 KGHDR and CDR2 SFDVKD. The CDR3 DNA reads as TGTGCCACCAGTACCGACGCCGACCCATGGGCAGACCCCTACGAGCAGTACTTC. Encoded protein: CATSTDADPWADPYEQYF.

The chain combines TRBV19 with TRBJ1-5; 8 nucleotides line up with TRBD1. With V trimmed by 7 bases and J by 3 bases, 11 bases remained unmatched. Germline V lookup: CDR1 LNHDA, CDR2 SQIVND (reference sequence). CDR3 length: 16 amino acids. The CDR3 is CASTSLRQGNNQPQHF. The CDR3 DNA follows: TGTGCCAGTACCTCCCTCCGACAGGGGAACAATCAGCCCCAGCATTTT.

This chain joins TRBV28 and TRBJ2-3; possible D gene TRBD1, 6 bases. The CDR3 extends over 15 amino acids. With 7 bases removed from V and 6 bases from J, the gap between germline ends came to 20 bases. Germline CDR1 reads MDHEN; CDR2 reads SYDVKM. Here the CDR3 reads CASTLMWTDSDTQYF. DNA of the CDR3: TGTGCCAGCACCCTCATGTGGACAGACTCCGATACGCAGTATTTT.

This chain links TRBV5-6 with TRBJ2-1, with TRBD2 matching over 7 bases. V was pared by 1 base and J by 5 bases, with 9 bases of the junction left unmatched. Germline assignment: CDR1 SGHDT and CDR2 YYEEEE. CDR3 length: 16 amino acids. CDR3 loop: CASSLLVLASHNEQFF. The CDR3 coding sequence is TGTGCCAGCAGCTTGCTTGTACTAGCGAGCCACAATGAGCAGTTCTTC.

The chain uses TRBV4-3 and TRBJ2-7; D is possibly TRBD2 (6 bases). Germline values: CDR1 LGHNA, CDR2 YSLEER. CDR3 length: 13 residues. Trimming stripped 1 base from V and 9 bases from J, with 13 bases between. CDR3 residues: CASSQVLGGVQYF. CDR3 in DNA: TGCGCCAGCAGCCAAGTTCTCGGAGGGGTGCAGTACTTC.

This clone was counted a few times. The chain employs TRBV12-5 and TRBJ2-5; tentative D call: TRBD2 (5 bases). V lost 5 bases, J lost 7 bases, and 11 bases lay in between. There are 12 residues in the CDR3. Germline CDR1 LGHNT, CDR2 FRNRAP. The CDR3 DNA sequence: TGTGCTAGTGGTACCCTCGAGGGGACCCAGTACTTC. It translates to CASGTLEGTQYF.

The rearrangement joins TRBV9 to TRBJ2-2; D remains ambiguous. V lost 1 base, J lost 3 bases, and 7 bases lay in between. This CDR3 spans 14 amino acids. From germline, CDR1 is SGDLS and CDR2 YYNGEE. The DNA of the CDR3 is TGTGCCAGCAGCGTAAGCATCTACACCGGGGAGCTGTTTTTT. This codes for CASSVSIYTGELFF.

The V and J genes are TRBV19 and TRBJ1-3; 9 bases fit TRBD1. V dropped 4 bases and J dropped 0; count of bases not matched to a gene: 13. The CDR3 extends over 19 amino acids. The germline V gene encodes CDR1 LNHDA and CDR2 SQIVND (reference sequence). The CDR3: CASSSPQGATVVSGNTIYF. For the CDR3, the DNA is TGTGCCAGTAGTAGCCCACAGGGGGCTACCGTGGTCTCTGGAAACACCATATATTTT.

The chain combines TRBV5-1 with TRBJ2-7, with D perhaps TRBD1 (6 bases). The CDR3 spans 16 residues. Between the trimmed V and J ends, which lost 0 bases and 1 base, there was a span of 14 bases. Germline CDR1 is SGHRS and CDR2 is YFSETQ. CDR3 coding DNA: TGCGCCAGCAGCTTGGCTGCAGGGGCCTTATCCTACGAGCAGTACTTC. Translated, it gives CASSLAAGALSYEQYF.

This chain links TRBV4-3 with TRBJ2-3; no clear D. Germline assignment: CDR1 LGHNA and CDR2 YSLEER. Deletions cut 0 bases from V and 5 bases from J, with 6 bases between. The CDR3 contains 13 residues. The CDR3, as DNA: TGCGCCAGCAGCCAAGATGCGCGAGATACGCAGTATTTT. Its translation is CASSQDARDTQYF.

This chain joins TRBV19 and TRBJ1-4, with D perhaps TRBD1 (6 bases). Trimming took off 5 bases at V and 0 bases at J, with 10 bases between the two ends. The V gene's germline CDR1 is LNHDA and CDR2 SQIVND (reference sequence). The CDR3 loop spans 15 amino acids. Here the CDR3 reads CASSPPGATNEKLFF. The CDR3 nucleotides read TGTGCCAGTAGTCCTCCAGGGGCAACTAATGAAAAACTGTTTTTT.

This sequence joins TRBV7-3 and TRBJ2-3; 7 bases agree with TRBD2. The V gene's germline CDR1 is SGHTA and CDR2 FQGTGA. The trim removed 5 bases at V and 4 bases at J, leaving 9 bases unmatched. The CDR3 consists of 15 residues. The DNA for the CDR3 is TGTGCCAGCAGCCGCGGGAGTCTAATCGCAGATACGCAGTATTTT. This gives the protein CASSRGSLIADTQYF.

The chain links TRBV5-1 to TRBJ1-1, with 9 bases identical to TRBD1. Germline lookup yields CDR1 SGHRS and CDR2 YFSETQ. This CDR3 contains 17 residues. V was clipped by 1 base and J by 5 bases; unmatched bases: 12. CDR3 in DNA: TGCGCCAGCAGCTTGAATCCACAGACAGGGGGGCAAACTGAAGCTTTCTTT. Translation gives CASSLNPQTGGQTEAFF.

This clone was picked up a small number of times. The genes are TRBV6-5 and TRBJ1-2; 9 bases align to TRBD1. V was pared by 6 bases and J by 8 bases, with 13 bases of the junction left unmatched. CDR1 and CDR2 (germline): MNHEY, SVGAGI. The length of the CDR3 is 15 residues. The CDR3 DNA reads as TGTGCCAGCAGCCGTACGGGACAGGGCCGGCGGGGCTACACCTTC. Translating gives CASSRTGQGRRGYTF.

The chain couples TRBV4-1 to TRBJ1-5; D is possibly TRBD1 (5 bases). CDR1 and CDR2 (germline): MGHRA, YSYEKL. Trimming left V 1 base short and J 1 base short, with 11 bases between. This CDR3 region has 16 residues. The CDR3 DNA follows: TGCGCCAGCAGCCAAGTAGGGGTAACGAGCAATCAGCCCCAGCATTTT. Translation gives CASSQVGVTSNQPQHF.

The chain combines TRBV7-2 with TRBJ2-6, with 9 positions matching TRBD1. There are 18 residues in the CDR3. The J segment lost 2 bases and the V segment lost 2 bases, leaving 7 bases of the junction unmatched. CDR1 is SGHTA and CDR2 is FQGNSA in the germline V gene. In DNA form, the CDR3 reads TGTGCCAGCAGCTTAAAACAGGGGGCGTTAACTGGGGCCAACGTCCTGACTTTC. It is translated as CASSLKQGALTGANVLTF.

CDR3 amino acids: CASSQDLGTGYGSPLHF. The CDR3 DNA follows: TGCGCCAGCAGCCAAGATCTGGGGACAGGGTACGGTTCACCCCTCCACTTT. V and J are TRBV4-3 and TRBJ1-6; 9 bases are a match to TRBD1. Germline CDR1 is LGHNA and CDR2 is YSLEER. Trimming removed 0 bases from V and 9 bases from J; junction bases left unmatched: 9. The CDR3 extends over 17 amino acids.

Written as DNA, the CDR3 is TGTGCCACCAGCAGAGGACTAGCGGGAGTCACCGGGGAGCTGTTTTTT. Amino acid sequence: CATSRGLAGVTGELFF. The chain combines TRBV15 with TRBJ2-2, with TRBD2 matching 12 bases. After removal of 1 base from V and 4 bases from J, the junction contained 1 base not matched to a gene. Germline lookup yields CDR1 LNHNV and CDR2 YYDKDF (reference sequence). CDR3 length: 16 amino acids.

The rearrangement links TRBV7-9 to TRBJ1-2; maybe TRBD1 (6 bases). The germline gives CDR1 SEHNR, CDR2 FQNEAQ (reference sequence). The V and J ends lost 5 bases and 0 bases respectively, with 16 bases between them. CDR3 length: 16 amino acids. The CDR3 region is CASSPLGGLANYGYTF. The CDR3 nucleotides read TGTGCCAGCAGCCCCCTAGGGGGACTAGCTAACTATGGCTACACCTTC.

The rearrangement links TRBV30 to TRBJ2-1; 10 bases map to TRBD2. Looked up from germline, CDR1 is GTSNPN and CDR2 is SVGIG (reference sequence). Trimming at V came to 5 bases and at J to 2 bases, leaving 6 bases not matched to a gene. There are 15 residues in the CDR3. CDR3 DNA sequence: TGTGCCTGGGTCAGCGGGAGGGCTGCCTACAATGAGCAGTTCTTC. Translation gives CAWVSGRAAYNEQFF.

The chain recombines TRBV5-3 with TRBJ2-1; 13 positions match TRBD2. TRBV5-3 is labeled an ORF, and its function is uncertain. V shed 4 bases and J 1 base; nucleotides not matched to a gene: 2. This CDR3 comprises 16 residues. The CDR3 loop reads CARSPGLAGSYNEQFF. Written as DNA, the CDR3 is TGTGCCAGAAGCCCGGGACTAGCGGGATCCTACAATGAGCAGTTCTTC.

The J gene is TRBJ2-3, the V gene TRBV5-4; D not resolved. The V gene's germline CDR1 is SGHNT and CDR2 YYREEE (reference sequence). The CDR3 length is 16 residues. V lost 5 bases and J 1 base, leaving 17 bases between the germline ends. The CDR3 nucleotides read TGTGCCAGCAGTCCGAAGCTAGGTGCGGGCACAGATACGCAGTATTTT. Protein sequence: CASSPKLGAGTDTQYF.

The rearrangement uses TRBV7-9 and TRBJ2-3; the match to TRBD2 covers 8 bases. This CDR3 comprises 16 residues. The V gene end was trimmed by 6 bases and the J gene end by 5 bases; junction bases not matched to a gene: 13. CDR1 and CDR2 from the germline V gene are SEHNR and FQNEAQ (reference sequence). The CDR3, as DNA: TGTGCCAGCAGTGGGCCCGGGGGGGAGCGACAAGATACGCAGTATTTT. Its protein is CASSGPGGERQDTQYF.

The V gene is TRBV24-1, the J gene TRBJ2-1, with TRBD2 matching over 8 bases. V lost 3 bases and J lost 7; bases outside the gene matches: 16. Germline CDR1 is KGHDR and CDR2 is SFDVKD. There are 18 residues in the CDR3. The chain's CDR3 is CATSDPVFSGGRQNEQFF. The CDR3 DNA sequence: TGTGCCACCAGTGATCCCGTTTTTTCGGGAGGGCGGCAAAATGAGCAGTTCTTC.

The chain carries TRBV28 and TRBJ1-6; weak D call: TRBD1 (5 bases). Trimming left V 4 bases short and J 11 bases short, with 9 bases between. Germline V gene lookup returns CDR1 MDHEN and CDR2 SYDVKM. The length of the CDR3 is 12 residues. DNA for the CDR3: TGTGCCAGCAGTTCCGGGGGTGCACCCCTCCACTTT. It specifies CASSSGGAPLHF.

The chain links TRBV6-5 to TRBJ1-1; D remains ambiguous. CDR3 size: 14 residues. Germline-derived CDR1 and CDR2 are MNHEY and SVGAGI. V lost 2 bases, J lost 1 base, and 8 bases lay in between. The CDR3 nucleotides read TGTGCCAGCAGTTACAACCCTAAGAACACTGAAGCTTTCTTT. This gives the protein CASSYNPKNTEAFF.

CDR3 sequence reads: CASSGDRATHGYTF. CDR3 nucleotide sequence: TGTGCCAGCAGCGGAGACAGGGCGACCCATGGCTACACCTTC. The gene calls are TRBV7-2 and TRBJ1-2; 7 nucleotides match TRBD1. The J segment lost 6 bases and the V segment lost 5 bases, leaving 9 bases of the junction unmatched. The CDR3 loop spans 14 amino acids. Germline V gene data show CDR1 as SGHTA and CDR2 as FQGNSA. Using reference TRBV7-2 and TRBJ1-2 for the parts outside the CDR3, the full variable domain is GAGVSQSPSNKVTEKGKDVELRCDPISGHTALYWYRQSLGQGLEFLIYFQGNSAPDKSGLPSDRFSAERTGGSVSTLTIQRTQQEDSAVYLCASSGDRATHGYTFGSGTRLTVV.